Shown below are 13 T cell receptor beta chains from a single sample sequenced in a study of T cell responses to AZD1222 COVID-19 vaccine. The data were produced by immunoSEQ multiplex PCR, yet TCRdb's version contains in-frame clones alone and is incomplete. The data contain tens of thousands of clones, under 95% of them singletons. Here the sequenced sample was peripheral blood, taken 28 days after the second AZD1222 dose. These receptors were obtained from an adult who received the AZD1222 COVID-19 vaccine.

The gene calls are TRBV6-6 and TRBJ1-3; tentative D call: TRBD1 (5 bases). V lost 2 bases and J lost 2, with 7 bases in between. The CDR3 length is 14 residues. CDR1 and CDR2 from the germline V gene are MNHNY and SVGAGI (reference sequence). The CDR3 reads CASSYQGAGNTIYF. In DNA, the CDR3 is TGTGCCAGCAGTTACCAGGGAGCTGGAAACACCATATATTTT.

The chain couples TRBV7-8 to TRBJ1-6, with no clear D. In germline, CDR1 is SGHVS, CDR2 FQNEAQ. The CDR3 consists of 14 residues. V was clipped by 5 bases and J by 7 bases, with 12 bases between them. Here the CDR3 reads CASSTPSGNSPLHF. The DNA for the CDR3 is TGTGCCAGCAGCACCCCGAGCGGGAATTCACCCCTCCACTTT. The full variable domain, its missing parts supplied by reference TRBV7-8 and TRBJ1-6, is GAGVSQSPRYKVAKRGQDVALRCDPISGHVSLFWYQQALGQGPEFLTYFQNEAQLDKSGLPSDRFFAERPEGSVSTLKIQRTQQEDSAVYLCASSTPSGNSPLHFGNGTRLTVT.

The genes are TRBV19 and TRBJ2-3, with 8 bases lining up with TRBD2. This CDR3 spans 16 amino acids. J gave up 10 bases and V 0 bases, and 12 bases lay outside the gene matches. Per the germline V gene, CDR1 is LNHDA and CDR2 is SQIVND (reference sequence). The CDR3 loop reads CASSIDPGRREEAQYF. The CDR3 DNA is TGTGCCAGTAGTATAGACCCAGGCCGGCGGGAGGAGGCGCAGTATTTT.

The CDR3 here is CASVRTDTQYF. The DNA of the CDR3 is TGTGCCAGCGTGCGCACAGATACGCAGTATTTT. The rearrangement joins TRBV2 to TRBJ2-3; D is unclear. The V end was cut by 8 bases, the J end by 1 base, with 4 bases between. Germline V gene data show CDR1 as SNHLY and CDR2 as FYNNEI. The CDR3 runs to 11 residues.

This sequence joins TRBV3-1 (or the pseudogene TRBV3-2) and TRBJ2-7, with 9 bases that match TRBD2. The CDR3 has 14 residues. Germline assignment: CDR1 LGHDT and CDR2 YNNKEL (reference sequence). V lost 3 bases and J lost 6; bases outside the gene matches: 6. In DNA form, the CDR3 reads TGTGCCAGCAGCCAGGCGGGAGGGCCGGGCGAGCAGTACTTC. Amino acid sequence: CASSQAGGPGEQYF.

The chain employs TRBV5-4 and TRBJ1-2, with D possibly matching TRBD1 (5 bases). The V gene's germline CDR1 is SGHNT and CDR2 YYREEE (reference sequence). V gave up 0 bases and J gave up 6 bases, with 12 bases separating them. This CDR3 is built from 14 residues. CDR3 in DNA: TGTGCCAGCAGCTTGGTGGCAGGGAGGGATGGCTACACCTTC. This codes for CASSLVAGRDGYTF.

V is TRBV7-9 and J is TRBJ1-2; D is undetermined. V was shortened by 3 bases and J by 6 bases, with 11 bases between the two germline ends. The CDR3 length is 13 residues. Germline CDR1 and CDR2: SEHNR and FQNEAQ (reference sequence). As DNA, the CDR3 is TGTGCCAGCAGCTTGGGAGGAAGAAATGGCTACACCTTC. Amino acid sequence: CASSLGGRNGYTF.

J is TRBJ2-5 and V is TRBV6-5; possible D gene TRBD2, 5 bases. CDR3 length: 14 residues. The V and J ends lost 8 bases and 3 bases respectively, with 16 bases between them. Germline-derived CDR1 and CDR2 are MNHEY and SVGAGI. This CDR3 is CASCFPGLEETQYF. CDR3 DNA: TGTGCCAGCTGCTTCCCGGGATTAGAAGAGACCCAGTACTTC.

The chain recombines TRBV10-3 with TRBJ2-1; D is possibly TRBD2 (5 bases). Per the germline V gene, CDR1 is ENHRY and CDR2 is SYGVKD. The CDR3 covers 14 residues. V was shortened by 7 bases and J by 7 bases, with 17 bases between the two germline ends. Written as DNA, the CDR3 is TGTGCCATCAAGAGCGGTTCCTCCCTTAATGAGCAGTTCTTC. This encodes CAIKSGSSLNEQFF.

This rearrangement joins TRBV3-1 (or the pseudogene TRBV3-2) to TRBJ1-6; possible D gene TRBD1, 6 bases. This CDR3 has 16 amino acids. The germline gives CDR1 LGHDT, CDR2 YNNKEL (reference sequence). The V end lost 0 bases, the J end lost 10 bases, and 16 bases lay between the germline ends. CDR3 nucleotide sequence: TGTGCCAGCAGCCAAGATTCCGGGGGCAGCGGCTCACCCCTCCACTTT. It yields the protein CASSQDSGGSGSPLHF.

The V gene is TRBV19, the J gene TRBJ2-6; TRBD1 might be the D (6 bases). Germline lookup yields CDR1 LNHDA and CDR2 SQIVND (reference sequence). V dropped 5 bases and J dropped 2 bases, with 10 bases sitting between them. CDR3 length: 15 amino acids. The CDR3, as DNA: TGTGCCAGTAGTCTAACAGGGACTGGGGCCAACGTCCTGACTTTC. Translated: CASSLTGTGANVLTF. The variable domain in full, with the rest retrieved from reference TRBV19 and TRBJ2-6, is DGGITQSPKYLFRKEGQNVTLSCEQNLNHDAMYWYRQDPGQGLRLIYYSQIVNDFQKGDIAEGYSVSREKKESFPLTVTSAQKNPTAFYLCASSLTGTGANVLTFGAGSRLTVL.

The chain links TRBV5-5 to TRBJ2-3, with 9 bases that match TRBD2. J gave up 2 bases and V 3 bases, and 4 bases lay outside the gene matches. Germline lookup yields CDR1 SGHKS and CDR2 YYEKEE (reference sequence). The CDR3 is 15 amino acids. CDR3 nucleotide sequence: TGTGCCAGCAGCTCTAGACTAGCGGCCACAGATACGCAGTATTTT. It specifies CASSSRLAATDTQYF.

The V call is TRBV10-2, the J call TRBJ2-5; maybe TRBD2 (6 bases). This CDR3 comprises 12 residues. Germline CDR1 reads WSHSY; CDR2 reads SAAADI. Deletions cut 0 bases from V and 7 bases from J, with 6 bases between. CDR3 in amino acids: CASSESEGTQYF. CDR3 DNA: TGCGCCAGCAGTGAGTCGGAGGGGACCCAGTACTTC.